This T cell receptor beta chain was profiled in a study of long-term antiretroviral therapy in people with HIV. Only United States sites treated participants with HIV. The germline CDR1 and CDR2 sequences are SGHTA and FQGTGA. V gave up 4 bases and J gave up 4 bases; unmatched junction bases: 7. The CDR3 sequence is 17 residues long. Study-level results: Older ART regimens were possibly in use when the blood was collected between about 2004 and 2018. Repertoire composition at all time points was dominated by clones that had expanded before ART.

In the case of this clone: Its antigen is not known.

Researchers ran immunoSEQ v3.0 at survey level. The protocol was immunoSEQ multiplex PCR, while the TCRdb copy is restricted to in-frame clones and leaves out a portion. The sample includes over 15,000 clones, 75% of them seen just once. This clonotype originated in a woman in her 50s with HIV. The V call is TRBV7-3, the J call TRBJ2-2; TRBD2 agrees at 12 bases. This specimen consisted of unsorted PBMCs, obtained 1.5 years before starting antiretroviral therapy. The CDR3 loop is CASSSLVTSGGTGELFF. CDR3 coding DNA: TGTGCCAGCAGCTCGCTAGTGACTAGCGGGGGCACCGGGGAGCTGTTTTTT.